The 10 T cell receptor beta chains listed next were all sequenced from one sample in a study of OX40 agonist ivuxolimab in advanced cancers. Clones were sequenced by immunoSEQ multiplex PCR, and TCRdb holds only the in-frame ones, with some missing. The sample contains approximately 28,000 clones, more than 70% of which appear only once. This specimen consisted of CD4+ or CD8+ T cells sorted from blood, obtained in a trial of the OX40 agonist ivuxolimab. These receptors were obtained from an adult with an advanced solid tumor such as melanoma, head and neck, liver or kidney cancer.

The chain recombines TRBV15 with TRBJ1-2; possibly TRBD1 for D (6 bases). Per the germline V gene, CDR1 is LNHNV and CDR2 is YYDKDF (reference sequence). The CDR3 contains 16 residues. Trimming shortened V by 1 base and J by 8 bases, and 20 bases separated the two germline ends. The CDR3 region is CATSRGSGADRWGYTF. CDR3 in DNA: TGTGCCACCAGCAGAGGGTCAGGGGCTGATCGGTGGGGCTACACCTTC. The full variable domain, its missing parts supplied by reference TRBV15 and TRBJ1-2, is DAMVIQNPRYQVTQFGKPVTLSCSQTLNHNVMYWYQQKSSQAPKLLFHYYDKDFNNEADTPDNFQSRRPNTSFCFLDIRSPGLGDTAMYLCATSRGSGADRWGYTFGSGTRLTVV.

This chain links TRBV6-1 with TRBJ2-7; 9 nucleotides agree with TRBD1. With 4 bases clipped from V and 2 bases from J, the junction kept 9 bases outside the gene matches. This CDR3 is built from 16 residues. CDR1 is MNHNS and CDR2 is SASEGT in the germline V gene. The CDR3, as DNA: TGTGCCAGCAGTGGGACAGGGGCTCGCGGGACCTACGAGCAGTACTTC. This sequence encodes CASSGTGARGTYEQYF.

As regards this clone: Within the sample, other DNA sequences also encode this same CDR3. J is TRBJ1-1 and V is TRBV29-1; D is unclear. The germline V gene encodes CDR1 SQVTM and CDR2 ANQGSEA. Trimming cost V 4 bases and J 2 bases, with 14 bases left between them. The CDR3 runs to 14 residues. The DNA for the CDR3 is TGCAGCGTTGGGACCGAGCAACCTAACACTGAAGCTTTCTTT. Translating it yields CSVGTEQPNTEAFF.

V is TRBV7-9 and J is TRBJ1-6; D possibly corresponds to TRBD1 (5 bases). This CDR3 spans 16 amino acids. Looked up from germline, CDR1 is SEHNR and CDR2 is FQNEAQ (reference sequence). V lost 3 bases and J lost 6, with 15 bases in between. The CDR3 sequence is CASSLVPGLANSPLHF. The CDR3 DNA follows: TGTGCCAGCAGCTTGGTCCCGGGACTTGCTAATTCACCCCTCCACTTT.

The chain joins TRBV12-5 to TRBJ2-5, with 9 bases identical to TRBD1. V was pared by 0 bases and J by 0 bases, with 8 bases of the junction left unmatched. Germline assignment: CDR1 LGHNT and CDR2 FRNRAP. The CDR3 is 18 residues long. The CDR3 protein is CASGLVQSGQGYQETQYF. The CDR3 DNA reads as TGTGCTAGTGGTTTGGTACAATCCGGACAGGGGTACCAAGAGACCCAGTACTTC.

The chain employs TRBV6-4 and TRBJ2-3; no firm D call. This CDR3 comprises 13 residues. Germline CDR1 MRHNA, CDR2 SNTAGT. Deletions cut 5 bases from V and 2 bases from J, with 8 bases between. CDR3 in DNA: TGTGCCAGCAGTCCCGAGCCCACAGATACGCAGTATTTT. As protein: CASSPEPTDTQYF.

The chain couples TRBV7-3 to TRBJ2-1; D is uncertain. Looked up from germline, CDR1 is SGHTA and CDR2 is FQGTGA. Between the trimmed V and J ends, which lost 0 bases and 0 bases, there was a span of 6 bases. The CDR3 runs to 15 residues. The CDR3 nucleotides read TGTGCCAGCAGCTTAACACTCTCCTCCTACAATGAGCAGTTCTTC. Translating gives CASSLTLSSYNEQFF.

This clone was seen once. This chain links TRBV6-5 with TRBJ2-3, with a possible D match to TRBD1 (6 bases). V was trimmed by 2 bases and J by 0 bases, leaving 9 bases between them. CDR3 length: 15 residues. The germline CDR1 and CDR2 sequences are MNHEY and SVGAGI. DNA for the CDR3: TGTGCCAGCAGTTACCGGGACACTAGCACAGATACGCAGTATTTT. This sequence encodes CASSYRDTSTDTQYF.

CDR3 nucleotides: TGTGCCAGCAGCGAAAGGGGCGGGGGAACCTATTACAATGAGCAGTTCTTC. Its translation is CASSERGGGTYYNEQFF. The chain employs TRBV9 and TRBJ2-1; 7 bases are shared with TRBD2. There are 17 residues in the CDR3. Germline V gene data show CDR1 as SGDLS and CDR2 as YYNGEE. Trimming at V came to 3 bases and at J to 4 bases, leaving 13 bases not matched to a gene.

This clone showed up just a few times. The chain combines TRBV6-5 with TRBJ2-2, with TRBD1 identical over 9 bases. Germline V gene lookup returns CDR1 MNHEY and CDR2 SVGAGI. CDR3 size: 13 residues. V was pared by 6 bases and J by 7 bases, with 3 bases of the junction left unmatched. The CDR3 nucleotides are TGTGCCAGCAGGACAGGGGGGGTCGGGGAGCTGTTTTTT. Protein sequence: CASRTGGVGELFF.